This T cell receptor (beta chain) stems from a study of shared clonotypes between healthy human individuals. Study overall: The donors, a couple of women and a few men, were aged 18 to 49.

A remark on this clone: Its specificity is unknown.

Sequencing was performed with immunoSEQ multiplex PCR; in TCRdb, only in-frame clones are kept and a portion is missing. The sample has over a million clones, under 99% seen once. CD45RA+ naive and CD45RA-negative memory subsets were separated from CD4+ cells. The study's findings and limits: The genetic and exposure-history diversity represented was limited by few donors. It was only blood that was sampled, and tissue repertoires likely differ.

Material: naive CD4+ T cells sorted from blood. Subset meaning: CD45RA+ positively selected. The receptor was derived from a man aged 25 to 40 in good health.

CDR3 sequence: CASSFLGQTGVEQYF. CDR3 nucleotide sequence: TGTGCCAGCAGCTTTTTAGGCCAGACAGGTGTGGAGCAGTACTTC. The chain recombines TRBV7-2 with TRBJ2-7; TRBD1 is a possible D gene (6 bases). CDR1 is SGHTA, CDR2 FQGNSA, per germline. CDR3 size: 15 residues. The ends were cut back, 3 bases at V and 7 bases at J, with 19 bases in the middle. Filled out from reference TRBV7-2 and TRBJ2-7, the complete variable domain reads GAGVSQSPSNKVTEKGKDVELRCDPISGHTALYWYRQSLGQGLEFLIYFQGNSAPDKSGLPSDRFSAERTGGSVSTLTIQRTQQEDSAVYLCASSFLGQTGVEQYFGPGTRLTVT.